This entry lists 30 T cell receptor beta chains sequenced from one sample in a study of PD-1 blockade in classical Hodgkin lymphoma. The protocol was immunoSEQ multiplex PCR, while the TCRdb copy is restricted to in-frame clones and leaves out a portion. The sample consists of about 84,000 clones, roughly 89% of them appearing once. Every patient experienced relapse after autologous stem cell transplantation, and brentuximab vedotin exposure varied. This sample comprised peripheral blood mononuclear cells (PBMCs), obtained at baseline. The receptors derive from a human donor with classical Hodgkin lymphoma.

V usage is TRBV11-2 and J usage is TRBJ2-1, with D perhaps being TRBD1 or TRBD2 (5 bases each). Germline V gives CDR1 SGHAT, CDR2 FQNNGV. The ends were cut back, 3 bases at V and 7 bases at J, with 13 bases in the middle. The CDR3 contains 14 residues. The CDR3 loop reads CASSFVRGSNEQFF. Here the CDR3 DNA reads TGTGCCAGCAGCTTCGTGAGGGGTAGTAATGAGCAGTTCTTC.

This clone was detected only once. For the CDR3, the DNA is TGTGCCAGCAGCTTATCGAATCAGCCCCAGCATTTT. Protein: CASSLSNQPQHF. The V and J genes are TRBV5-6 and TRBJ1-5; D gene unclear. Germline V gene lookup returns CDR1 SGHDT and CDR2 YYEEEE. This CDR3 has 12 residues. The germline V and J ends were trimmed by 2 bases and 4 bases, with 4 bases remaining between them.

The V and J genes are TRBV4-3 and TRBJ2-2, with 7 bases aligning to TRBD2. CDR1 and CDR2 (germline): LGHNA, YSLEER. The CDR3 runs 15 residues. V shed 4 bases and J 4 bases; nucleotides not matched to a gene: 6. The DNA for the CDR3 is TGCGCCAGCAGCCGAAGCGGGGCGGGCACCGGGGAGCTGTTTTTT. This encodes CASSRSGAGTGELFF.

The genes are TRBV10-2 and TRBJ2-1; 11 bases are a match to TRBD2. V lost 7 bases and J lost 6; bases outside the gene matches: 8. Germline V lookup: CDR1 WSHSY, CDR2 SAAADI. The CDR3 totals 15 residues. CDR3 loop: CASKLAGGHGNEQFF. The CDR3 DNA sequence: TGCGCCAGCAAATTAGCGGGAGGGCATGGCAATGAGCAGTTCTTC.

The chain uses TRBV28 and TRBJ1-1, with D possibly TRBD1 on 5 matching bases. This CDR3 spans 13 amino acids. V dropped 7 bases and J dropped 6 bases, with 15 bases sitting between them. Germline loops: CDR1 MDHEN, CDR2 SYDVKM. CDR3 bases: TGTGCCAGCAACCTCCGTTGGGGCTCTGAAGCTTTCTTT. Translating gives CASNLRWGSEAFF.

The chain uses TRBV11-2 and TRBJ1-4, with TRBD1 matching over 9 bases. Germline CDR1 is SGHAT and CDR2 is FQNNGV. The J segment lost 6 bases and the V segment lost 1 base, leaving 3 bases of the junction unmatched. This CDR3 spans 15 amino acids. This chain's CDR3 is CASSLGGQGHEKLFF. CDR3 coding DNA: TGTGCCAGCAGCTTAGGGGGACAGGGACATGAAAAACTGTTTTTT.

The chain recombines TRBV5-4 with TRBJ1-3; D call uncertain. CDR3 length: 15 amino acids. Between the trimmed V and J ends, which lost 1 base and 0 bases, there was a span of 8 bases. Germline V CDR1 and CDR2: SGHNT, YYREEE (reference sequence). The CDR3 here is CASSLWGASGNTIYF. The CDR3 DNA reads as TGTGCCAGCAGCTTGTGGGGAGCCTCTGGAAACACCATATATTTT.

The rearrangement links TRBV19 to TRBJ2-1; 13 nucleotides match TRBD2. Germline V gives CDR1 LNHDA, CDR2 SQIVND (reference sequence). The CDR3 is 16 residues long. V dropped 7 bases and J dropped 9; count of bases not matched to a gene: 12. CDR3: CASTDQGLAGRGEQFF. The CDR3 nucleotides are TGTGCCAGTACCGACCAGGGACTAGCGGGGAGGGGTGAGCAGTTCTTC.

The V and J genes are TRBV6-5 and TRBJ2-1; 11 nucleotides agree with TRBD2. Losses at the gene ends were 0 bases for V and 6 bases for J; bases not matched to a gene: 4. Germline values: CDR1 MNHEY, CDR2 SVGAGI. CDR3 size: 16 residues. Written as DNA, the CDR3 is TGTGCCAGCAGTTACTCGAGTCTAGCGGGAGGCAATGAGCAGTTCTTC. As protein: CASSYSSLAGGNEQFF.

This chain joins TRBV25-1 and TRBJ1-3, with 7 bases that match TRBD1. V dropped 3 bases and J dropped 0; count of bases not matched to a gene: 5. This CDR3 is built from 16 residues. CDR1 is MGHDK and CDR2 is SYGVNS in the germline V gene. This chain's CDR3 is CASSDIQGLSGNTIYF. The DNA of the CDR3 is TGTGCCAGCAGTGACATACAGGGGCTCTCTGGAAACACCATATATTTT.

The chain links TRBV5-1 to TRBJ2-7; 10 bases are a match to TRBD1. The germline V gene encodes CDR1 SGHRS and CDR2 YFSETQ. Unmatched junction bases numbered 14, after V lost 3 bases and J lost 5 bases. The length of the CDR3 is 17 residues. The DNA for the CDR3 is TGCGCCAGCAGCTCGCGGACGGGTAGGACAGGGGGAAACGAGCAGTACTTC. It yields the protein CASSSRTGRTGGNEQYF.

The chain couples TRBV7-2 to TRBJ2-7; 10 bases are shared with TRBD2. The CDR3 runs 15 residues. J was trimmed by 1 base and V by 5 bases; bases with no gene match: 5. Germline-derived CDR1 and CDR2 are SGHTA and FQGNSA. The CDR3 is CASSPTSGPSYEQYF. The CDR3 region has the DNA TGTGCCAGCAGCCCGACTAGCGGGCCTTCCTACGAGCAGTACTTC.

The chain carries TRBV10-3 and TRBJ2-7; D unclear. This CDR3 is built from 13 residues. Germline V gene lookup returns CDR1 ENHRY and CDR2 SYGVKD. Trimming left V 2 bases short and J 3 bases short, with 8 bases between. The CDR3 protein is CAISEGWGYEQYF. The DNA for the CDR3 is TGTGCCATCAGTGAGGGTTGGGGCTACGAGCAGTACTTC.

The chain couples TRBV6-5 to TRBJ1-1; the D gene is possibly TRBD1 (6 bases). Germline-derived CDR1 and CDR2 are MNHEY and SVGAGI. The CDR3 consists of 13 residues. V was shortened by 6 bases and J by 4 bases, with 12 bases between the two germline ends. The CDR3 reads CASSHGQTTEAFF. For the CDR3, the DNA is TGTGCCAGCAGCCATGGACAGACCACTGAAGCTTTCTTT.

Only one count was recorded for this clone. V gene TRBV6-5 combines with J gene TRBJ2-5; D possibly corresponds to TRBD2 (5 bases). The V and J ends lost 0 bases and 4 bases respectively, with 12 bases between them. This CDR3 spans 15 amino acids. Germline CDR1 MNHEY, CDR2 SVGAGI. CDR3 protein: CASSYSRVFAETQYF. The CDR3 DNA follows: TGTGCCAGCAGTTACTCGAGGGTCTTTGCAGAGACCCAGTACTTC.

The CDR3 coding sequence is TGTGCCAGCAGTCCAGACAGGGGGGGGCGTGGCTACACCTTC. Protein product: CASSPDRGGRGYTF. The chain combines TRBV28 with TRBJ1-2, with 9 nucleotides matching TRBD1. CDR1 MDHEN and CDR2 SYDVKM come from the germline V gene. The V gene end was trimmed by 5 bases and the J gene end by 7 bases; junction bases not matched to a gene: 8. There are 14 residues in the CDR3.

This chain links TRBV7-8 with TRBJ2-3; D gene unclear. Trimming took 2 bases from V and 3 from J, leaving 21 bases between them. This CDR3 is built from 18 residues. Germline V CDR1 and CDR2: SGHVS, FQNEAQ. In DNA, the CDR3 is TGTGCCAGCAGCTTACGTGGGTGGATAGAAGTGGGTACAGATACGCAGTATTTT. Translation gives CASSLRGWIEVGTDTQYF.

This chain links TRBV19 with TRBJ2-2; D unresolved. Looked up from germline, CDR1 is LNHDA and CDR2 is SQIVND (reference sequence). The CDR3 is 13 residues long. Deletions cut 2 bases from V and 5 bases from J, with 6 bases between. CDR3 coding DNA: TGTGCCAGTAGTATATGGAAGACCGGGGAGCTGTTTTTT. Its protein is CASSIWKTGELFF.

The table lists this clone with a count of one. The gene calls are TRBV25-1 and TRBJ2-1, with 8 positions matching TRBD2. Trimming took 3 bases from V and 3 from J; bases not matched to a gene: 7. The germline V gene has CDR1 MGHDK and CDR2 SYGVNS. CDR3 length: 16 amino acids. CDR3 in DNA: TGTGCCAGCAGTGAGCATATAGCGGGGCACTACAATGAGCAGTTCTTC. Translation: CASSEHIAGHYNEQFF.

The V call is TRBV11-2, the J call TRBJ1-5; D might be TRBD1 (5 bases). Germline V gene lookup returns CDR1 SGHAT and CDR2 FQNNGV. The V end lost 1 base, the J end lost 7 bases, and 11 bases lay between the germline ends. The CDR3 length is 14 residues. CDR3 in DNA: TGTGCCAGCAGCTTAGTCCACCAGGGACAGCCCCAGCATTTT. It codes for CASSLVHQGQPQHF.

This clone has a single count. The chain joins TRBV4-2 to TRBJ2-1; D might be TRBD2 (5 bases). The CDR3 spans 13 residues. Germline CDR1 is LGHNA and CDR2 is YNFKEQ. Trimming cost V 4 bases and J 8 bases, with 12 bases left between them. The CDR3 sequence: CASSPASSDEQFF. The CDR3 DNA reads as TGTGCCAGCAGCCCCGCTAGCAGCGATGAGCAGTTCTTC.

CDR3 nucleotide sequence: TGTGCCAGCAGCCCCCTTTGGCCTAACTATGGCTACACCTTC. Amino acid sequence: CASSPLWPNYGYTF. This chain connects TRBV6-5 to TRBJ1-2; no definite D call. The germline gives CDR1 MNHEY, CDR2 SVGAGI. Trimming cost V 6 bases and J 0 bases, with 11 bases left between them. The CDR3 spans 14 residues.

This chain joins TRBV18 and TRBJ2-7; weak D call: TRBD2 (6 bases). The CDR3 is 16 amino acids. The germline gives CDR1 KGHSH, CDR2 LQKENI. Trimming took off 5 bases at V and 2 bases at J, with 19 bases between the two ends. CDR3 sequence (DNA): TGTGCCAGCTCATCGGGATTTGGGGGAGGCACCTACGAGCAGTACTTC. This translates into CASSSGFGGGTYEQYF.

CDR3 loop: CASSATGMETQYF. DNA of the CDR3: TGTGCCAGCAGTGCTACAGGGATGGAGACCCAGTACTTC. The chain joins TRBV27 to TRBJ2-5, with D possibly TRBD1 on 6 matching bases. V was clipped by 5 bases and J by 5 bases, with 12 bases between them. This CDR3 is built from 13 residues. Germline CDR1 reads MNHEY; CDR2 reads SMNVEV (reference sequence).

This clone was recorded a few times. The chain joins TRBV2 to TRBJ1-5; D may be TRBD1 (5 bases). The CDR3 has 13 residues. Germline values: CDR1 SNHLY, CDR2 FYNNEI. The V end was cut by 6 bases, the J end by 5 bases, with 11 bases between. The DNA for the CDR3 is TGTGCCAGCAGCGGACACCTGGATCAGCCCCAGCATTTT. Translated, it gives CASSGHLDQPQHF.

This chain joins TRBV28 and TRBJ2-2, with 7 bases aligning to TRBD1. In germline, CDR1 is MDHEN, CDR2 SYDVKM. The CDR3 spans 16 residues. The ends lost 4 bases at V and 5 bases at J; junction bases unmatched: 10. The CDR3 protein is CASSSPDRVKTGELFF. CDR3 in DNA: TGTGCCAGCAGTTCGCCTGACAGGGTAAAAACCGGGGAGCTGTTTTTT.

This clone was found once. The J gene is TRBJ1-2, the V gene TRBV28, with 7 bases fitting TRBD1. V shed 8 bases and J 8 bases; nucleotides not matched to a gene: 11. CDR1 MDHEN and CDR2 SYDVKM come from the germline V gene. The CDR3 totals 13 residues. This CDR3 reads CASRKGGPRGYTF. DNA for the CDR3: TGTGCCAGCCGGAAAGGGGGCCCTAGGGGCTACACCTTC.

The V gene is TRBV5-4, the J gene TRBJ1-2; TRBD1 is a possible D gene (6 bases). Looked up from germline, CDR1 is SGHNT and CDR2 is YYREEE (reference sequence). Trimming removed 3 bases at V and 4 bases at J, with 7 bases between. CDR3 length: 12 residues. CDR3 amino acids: CASSSDSYGYTF. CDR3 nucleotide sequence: TGTGCCAGCAGCTCGGACAGCTATGGCTACACCTTC.

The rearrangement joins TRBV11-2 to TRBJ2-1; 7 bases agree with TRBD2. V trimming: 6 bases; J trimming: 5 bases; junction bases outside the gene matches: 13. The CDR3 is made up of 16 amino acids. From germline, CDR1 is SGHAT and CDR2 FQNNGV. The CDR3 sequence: CASRRIMGGRDNEQFF. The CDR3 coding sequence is TGTGCCAGCAGAAGGATCATGGGGGGGAGGGACAATGAGCAGTTCTTC. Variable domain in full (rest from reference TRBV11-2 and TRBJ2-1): EAGVAQSPRYKIIEKRQSVAFWCNPISGHATLYWYQQILGQGPKLLIQFQNNGVVDDSQLPKDRFSAERLKGVDSTLKIQPAKLEDSAVYLCASRRIMGGRDNEQFFGPGTRLTVL.

DNA for the CDR3: TGTGCCAGCAGCCAAGAGACAGTTTCCTATGGCTACACCTTC. It specifies CASSQETVSYGYTF. The rearrangement joins TRBV14 to TRBJ1-2; TRBD1 might be the D (5 bases). Germline V gene sequence: CDR1 SGHDN, CDR2 FVKESK. The CDR3 consists of 14 residues. The V end was cut by 0 bases, the J end by 4 bases, with 9 bases between. Filled out from reference TRBV14 and TRBJ1-2, the complete variable domain reads EAGVTQFPSHSVIEKGQTVTLRCDPISGHDNLYWYRRVMGKEIKFLLHFVKESKQDESGMPNNRFLAERTGGTYSTLKVQPAELEDSGVYFCASSQETVSYGYTFGSGTRLTVV.